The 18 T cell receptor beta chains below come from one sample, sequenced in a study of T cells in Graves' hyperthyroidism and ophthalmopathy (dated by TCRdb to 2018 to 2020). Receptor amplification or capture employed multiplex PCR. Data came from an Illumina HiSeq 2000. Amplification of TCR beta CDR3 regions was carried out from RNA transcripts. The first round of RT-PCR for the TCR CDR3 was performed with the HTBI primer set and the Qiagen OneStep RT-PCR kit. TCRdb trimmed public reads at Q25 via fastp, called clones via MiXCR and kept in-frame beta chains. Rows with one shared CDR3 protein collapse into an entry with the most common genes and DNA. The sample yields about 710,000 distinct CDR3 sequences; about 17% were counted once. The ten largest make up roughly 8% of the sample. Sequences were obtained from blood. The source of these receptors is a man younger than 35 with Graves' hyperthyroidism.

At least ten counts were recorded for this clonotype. CDR3 residues: CAWSLTGQVYNEQFF. CDR3 nucleotides: TGTGCCTGGAGTCTTACGGGACAGGTATACAATGAGCAGTTCTTC. This chain links TRBV30 with TRBJ2-1, with 8 positions matching TRBD1. Germline V gives CDR1 GTSNPN, CDR2 SVGIG (reference sequence). Trimming at V came to 2 bases and at J to 4 bases, leaving 7 bases not matched to a gene. The CDR3 has 15 amino acids.

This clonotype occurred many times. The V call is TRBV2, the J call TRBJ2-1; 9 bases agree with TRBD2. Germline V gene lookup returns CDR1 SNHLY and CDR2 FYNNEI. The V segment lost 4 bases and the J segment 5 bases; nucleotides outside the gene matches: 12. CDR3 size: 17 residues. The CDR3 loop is CASSVASGTHPHNEQFF. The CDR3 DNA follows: TGTGCCAGCAGTGTGGCTAGCGGGACCCACCCCCACAATGAGCAGTTCTTC. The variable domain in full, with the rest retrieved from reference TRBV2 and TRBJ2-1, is EPEVTQTPSHQVTQMGQEVILRCVPISNHLYFYWYRQILGQKVEFLVSFYNNEISEKSEIFDDQFSVERPDGSNFTLKIRSTKLEDSAMYFCASSVASGTHPHNEQFFGPGTRLTVL.

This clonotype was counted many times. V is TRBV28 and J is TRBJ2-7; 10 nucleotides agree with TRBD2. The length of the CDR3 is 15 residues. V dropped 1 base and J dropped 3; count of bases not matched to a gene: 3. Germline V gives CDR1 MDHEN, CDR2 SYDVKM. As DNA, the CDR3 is TGTGCCAGCAGTTTATCACTAGCGGGATACTACGAGCAGTACTTC. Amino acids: CASSLSLAGYYEQYF.

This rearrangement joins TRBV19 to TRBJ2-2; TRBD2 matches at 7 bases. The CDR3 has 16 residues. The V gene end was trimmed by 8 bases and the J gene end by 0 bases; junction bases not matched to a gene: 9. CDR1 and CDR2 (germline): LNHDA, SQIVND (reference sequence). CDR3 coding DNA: TGTGCCAGTTCCCTCACTAGCGACCCGAACACCGGGGAGCTGTTTTTT. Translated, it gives CASSLTSDPNTGELFF.

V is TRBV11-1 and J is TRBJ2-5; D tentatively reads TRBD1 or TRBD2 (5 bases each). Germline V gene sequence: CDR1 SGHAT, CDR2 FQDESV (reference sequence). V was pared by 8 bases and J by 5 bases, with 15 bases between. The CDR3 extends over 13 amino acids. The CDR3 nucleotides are TGTGCCAGCCGTGGGGGAGTAATCGAGACCCAGTACTTC. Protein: CASRGGVIETQYF.

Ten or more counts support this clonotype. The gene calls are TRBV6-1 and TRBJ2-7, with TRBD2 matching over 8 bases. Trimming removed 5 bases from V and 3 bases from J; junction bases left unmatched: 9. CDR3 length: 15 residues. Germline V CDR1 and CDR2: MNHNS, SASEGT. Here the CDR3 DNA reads TGTGCCAGCAGTACCGGACTAGCTGGGCGCTACGAGCAGTACTTC. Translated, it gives CASSTGLAGRYEQYF.

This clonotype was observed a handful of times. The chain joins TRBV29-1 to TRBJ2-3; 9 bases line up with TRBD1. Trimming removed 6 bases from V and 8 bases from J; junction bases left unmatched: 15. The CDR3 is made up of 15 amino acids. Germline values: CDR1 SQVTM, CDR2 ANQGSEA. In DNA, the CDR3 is TGCAGCGTGACGGGCTGGGACAGGGATGTCGGTACGCAGTATTTT. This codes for CSVTGWDRDVGTQYF.

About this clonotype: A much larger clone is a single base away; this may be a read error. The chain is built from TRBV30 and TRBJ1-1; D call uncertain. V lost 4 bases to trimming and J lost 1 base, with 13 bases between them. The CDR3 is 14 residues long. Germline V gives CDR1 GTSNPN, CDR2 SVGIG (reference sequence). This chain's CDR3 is CAWIGLRQNTEAFF. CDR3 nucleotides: TGTGCCTGGATCGGACTCCGCCAGAACACTGAAGCTTTCTTT.

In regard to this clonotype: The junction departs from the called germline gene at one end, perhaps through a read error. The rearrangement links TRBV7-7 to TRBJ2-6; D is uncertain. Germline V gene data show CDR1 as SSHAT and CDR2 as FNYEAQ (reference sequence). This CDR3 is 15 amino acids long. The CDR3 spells CASSPGLSGANVLTF. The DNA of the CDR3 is TGTGCTAGCAGCCCTGGCCTTTCTGGGGCCAACGTCCTGACTTTC.

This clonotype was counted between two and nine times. The CDR3 region is CSARDRRYGYTF. CDR3 DNA: TGCAGTGCTAGGGACAGGCGATATGGCTACACCTTC. The chain is built from TRBV20-1 and TRBJ1-2; 7 nucleotides line up with TRBD1. This CDR3 contains 12 residues. CDR1 and CDR2 from the germline V gene are DFQATT and SNEGSKA (reference sequence). The V and J ends lost 3 bases and 5 bases, in that order; junction bases with no gene match: 3.

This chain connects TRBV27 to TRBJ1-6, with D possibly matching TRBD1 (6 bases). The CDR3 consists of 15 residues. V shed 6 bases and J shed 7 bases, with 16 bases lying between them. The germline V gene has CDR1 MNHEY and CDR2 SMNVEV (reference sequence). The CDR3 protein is CASRSGGRKNSPLHF. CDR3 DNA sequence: TGTGCCAGCAGATCGGGGGGCAGAAAAAATTCACCCCTCCACTTT.

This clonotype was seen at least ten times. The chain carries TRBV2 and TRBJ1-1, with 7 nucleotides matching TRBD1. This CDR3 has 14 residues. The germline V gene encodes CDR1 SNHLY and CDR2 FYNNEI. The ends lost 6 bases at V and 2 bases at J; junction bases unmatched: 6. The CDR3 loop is CASRARQGNTEAFF. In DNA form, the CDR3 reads TGTGCCAGCAGGGCTAGACAGGGAAACACTGAAGCTTTCTTT.

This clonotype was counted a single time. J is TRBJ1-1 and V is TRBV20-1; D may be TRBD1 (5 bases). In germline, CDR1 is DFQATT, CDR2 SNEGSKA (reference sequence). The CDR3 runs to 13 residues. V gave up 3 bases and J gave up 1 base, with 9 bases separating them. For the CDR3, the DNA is TGCAGTGCTAGCCTCAGGGCGAACACTGAAGCTTTCTTT. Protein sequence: CSASLRANTEAFF.

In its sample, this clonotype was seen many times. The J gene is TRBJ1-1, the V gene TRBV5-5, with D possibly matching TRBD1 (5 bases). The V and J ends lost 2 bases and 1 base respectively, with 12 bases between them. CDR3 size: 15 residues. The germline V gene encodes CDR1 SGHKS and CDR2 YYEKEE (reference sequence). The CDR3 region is CASSFVGTGNTEAFF. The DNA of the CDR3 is TGTGCCAGCAGCTTCGTCGGGACCGGGAACACTGAAGCTTTCTTT.

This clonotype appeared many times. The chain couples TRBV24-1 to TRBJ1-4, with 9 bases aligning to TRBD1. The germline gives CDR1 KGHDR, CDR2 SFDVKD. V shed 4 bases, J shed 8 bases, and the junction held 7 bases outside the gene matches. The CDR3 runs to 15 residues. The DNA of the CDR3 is TGTGCCACCAGTGACCCCGGGACAGGGACCGAAAAACTGTTTTTT. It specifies CATSDPGTGTEKLFF.

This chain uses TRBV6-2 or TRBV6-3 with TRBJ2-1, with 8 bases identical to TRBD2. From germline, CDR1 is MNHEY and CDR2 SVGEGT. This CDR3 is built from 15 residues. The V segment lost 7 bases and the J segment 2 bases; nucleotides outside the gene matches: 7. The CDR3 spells CASNVAGSPYNEQFF. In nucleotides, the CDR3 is TGTGCCAGCAACGTAGCGGGATCCCCCTACAATGAGCAGTTCTTC.

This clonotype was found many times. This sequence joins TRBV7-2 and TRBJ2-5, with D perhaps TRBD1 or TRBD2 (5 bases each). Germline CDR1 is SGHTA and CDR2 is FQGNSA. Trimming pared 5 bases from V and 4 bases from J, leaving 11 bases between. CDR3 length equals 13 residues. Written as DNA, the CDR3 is TGTGCCAGCAGCATGGCAGGGAGAGAGACCCAGTACTTC. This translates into CASSMAGRETQYF.

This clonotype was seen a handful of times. The CDR3 nucleotides read TGTGCCAGTACCCCGGGACCGGCAGGGGGCTACGAGCAGTACTTC. Its translation is CASTPGPAGGYEQYF. The chain is built from TRBV19 and TRBJ2-7; 7 bases are a match to TRBD1. V trimming: 7 bases; J trimming: 3 bases; junction bases outside the gene matches: 12. Germline values: CDR1 LNHDA, CDR2 SQIVND (reference sequence). The CDR3 is made up of 15 amino acids.